This T cell receptor (beta chain) was retrieved from a study of EBV T-cell therapy then PD-1 blockade in nasopharyngeal carcinoma. This CDR3 is built from 12 residues. Trimming shortened V by 0 bases and J by 6 bases, and 4 bases separated the two germline ends. Germline CDR1 is SGDLS and CDR2 is YYNGEE. Note on this clone: Its antigen is unidentified.

TCRdb's table, derived via immunoSEQ multiplex PCR, lists solely in-frame clones and lacks some. The table has 15,000 or so clones, roughly 88% seen once. Treatment in this sample: AdE1-LMPpoly-expanded autologous EBV-specific T-cell therapy followed by anti-PD-1 nivolumab. This specimen was CD8+ T cells from blood, taken at day 0 from a patient whose treatment included autologous EBV-specific T cells and nivolumab. The chain combines TRBV9 with TRBJ2-1; D call uncertain. The clonotype originates from a man aged 35 to 55 with nasopharyngeal carcinoma. The CDR3 sequence is CASSVESNEQFF. The DNA of the CDR3 is TGTGCCAGCAGCGTAGAGTCCAATGAGCAGTTCTTC.